This T cell receptor (beta chain) was obtained from a study of T cell changes during pregnancy in multiple sclerosis. The CDR3 spans 15 residues. Germline CDR1 reads LGHNA; CDR2 reads YNFKEQ. V lost 2 bases to trimming and J lost 3 bases; unmatched junction nucleotides: 6. Measured with immunoSEQ multiplex PCR; TCRdb has only the in-frame clones, and not every one. Of about 60,000 clones in the sample, more than 85% were seen once. The starting material was peripheral blood, obtained before pregnancy. The rearrangement links TRBV4-2 to TRBJ1-1; 7 nucleotides align to TRBD1. The receptor's source is a female donor with multiple sclerosis, enrolled in a pregnancy study. CDR3 DNA sequence: TGTGCCAGCAGCCAACAGACAGGGTTCCACACTGAAGCTTTCTTT. This sequence encodes CASSQQTGFHTEAFF.